The 11 T cell receptor beta chains presented below share a single source sample, sequenced in a study of T cells in Graves' hyperthyroidism and ophthalmopathy. From RNA transcripts, TCR beta CDR3 regions were amplified. During a first-round RT-PCR of the TCR CDR3, the HTBI primer set was used. TCRdb processed the multiplex PCR reads anew with MiXCR; each CDR3 protein has one entry. The data contain some 510,000 distinct CDR3 sequences, about a fifth of them seen just once; the ten biggest clones take up about 26%. Sequencing used blood. The receptor set was obtained from a man younger than 35 with Graves' hyperthyroidism.

The rearrangement links TRBV7-9 to TRBJ2-5; 11 bases fit TRBD2. The CDR3 is 16 residues long. Germline lookup yields CDR1 SEHNR and CDR2 FQNEAQ (reference sequence). Germline trimming cut 5 bases from V and 1 base from J; bases unmatched to any gene: 6. Here the CDR3 reads CASSPPSGGIQETQYF. The CDR3 DNA reads as TGTGCCAGCAGCCCCCCTAGCGGGGGGATCCAAGAGACCCAGTACTTC.

The chain has TRBV3-1 and TRBJ1-1; D gene unclear. V gave up 4 bases and J gave up 1 base, with 13 bases separating them. The CDR3 loop spans 15 amino acids. Per germline, CDR1 LGHDT and CDR2 YNNKEL (reference sequence). The CDR3, as DNA: TGTGCCAGCAGCCTGGGGTGGCCAGCGAACACTGAAGCTTTCTTT. Encoded protein: CASSLGWPANTEAFF.

This clonotype was counted only a few times. The rearrangement links TRBV27 to TRBJ2-2, with TRBD1 matching 10 bases. CDR3 length: 17 residues. The germline CDR1 and CDR2 sequences are MNHEY and SMNVEV (reference sequence). The trim removed 2 bases at V and 5 bases at J, leaving 8 bases unmatched. The CDR3 region has the DNA TGTGCCAGCAGTTTACGTAAGGGGACAGGGGAGACCGGGGAGCTGTTTTTT. Protein product: CASSLRKGTGETGELFF.

This clonotype appeared a few times. The rearrangement links TRBV6-1 to TRBJ1-1, with D uncertain. Germline V gene data show CDR1 as MNHNS and CDR2 as SASEGT. V lost 11 bases to trimming and J lost 1 base, with 14 bases between them. The CDR3 sequence is 13 residues long. The CDR3 coding sequence is TGTGCCGGTCGAGACTTTCGGAACACTGAAGCTTTCTTT. It is translated as CAGRDFRNTEAFF.

This clonotype occurred many times. The CDR3 DNA sequence: TGTGCCAGCAGTCCGGGACTACCAGATACGCAGTATTTT. Its protein is CASSPGLPDTQYF. The rearrangement joins TRBV12-3 or TRBV12-4 to TRBJ2-3, with TRBD2 identical over 7 bases. The CDR3 loop spans 13 amino acids. Unmatched junction bases numbered 3, after V lost 5 bases and J lost 4 bases.

Many counts were recorded for this clonotype. The chain combines TRBV20-1 with TRBJ1-2; 7 nucleotides agree with TRBD1. Germline assignment: CDR1 DFQATT and CDR2 SNEGSKA (reference sequence). Germline trimming cut 4 bases from V and 8 bases from J; bases unmatched to any gene: 13. The CDR3 runs to 14 residues. For the CDR3, the DNA is TGCAGTGCTATCCCCTTACAGGGGTCGGGCGGCTACACCTTC. Amino acid sequence: CSAIPLQGSGGYTF.

This clonotype has ten or more counts. This CDR3 reads CASSTRTERVEAFF. The CDR3 DNA follows: TGTGCCAGTAGTACCCGGACGGAAAGAGTTGAAGCTTTCTTT. The gene calls are TRBV19 and TRBJ1-1; D is undetermined. CDR1 LNHDA and CDR2 SQIVND come from the germline V gene (reference sequence). Trimming removed 4 bases at V and 7 bases at J, with 16 bases between. The CDR3 sequence is 14 residues long. The whole variable domain, filled in from reference TRBV19 and TRBJ1-1, reads DGGITQSPKYLFRKEGQNVTLSCEQNLNHDAMYWYRQDPGQGLRLIYYSQIVNDFQKGDIAEGYSVSREKKESFPLTVTSAQKNPTAFYLCASSTRTERVEAFFGQGTRLTVV.

The J gene is TRBJ2-5, the V gene TRBV5-1, with D possibly called TRBD1 or TRBD2 (5 bases each). V was cut by 4 bases and J by 2 bases, with 15 bases left in between. In germline, CDR1 is SGHRS, CDR2 YFSETQ. This CDR3 is 15 amino acids long. CDR3 coding DNA: TGCGCCAGCAGCGTCGGACATGGGGGACAAGAGACCCAGTACTTC. It codes for CASSVGHGGQETQYF.

This clonotype appeared a few times. The V and J genes are TRBV6-5 and TRBJ2-7; 7 bases match TRBD1. V trimming: 1 base; J trimming: 5 bases; junction bases outside the gene matches: 5. Germline-derived CDR1 and CDR2 are MNHEY and SVGAGI. The CDR3 has 14 amino acids. The CDR3 here is CASSYFPTGNEQYF. CDR3 DNA: TGTGCCAGCAGTTACTTCCCGACAGGGAACGAGCAGTACTTC.

This clonotype showed up just a few times. The V and J genes are TRBV28 and TRBJ2-7; D remains unclear. Deletions cut 6 bases from V and 8 bases from J, with 20 bases between. From germline, CDR1 is MDHEN and CDR2 SYDVKM. The CDR3 spans 14 residues. The CDR3 sequence is CASSVGGSRMKQYF. The CDR3 region has the DNA TGTGCCAGCAGCGTGGGTGGGTCTCGAATGAAGCAGTACTTC.

Ten or more counts support this clonotype. This sequence joins TRBV28 and TRBJ2-6; the D call may be TRBD1 or TRBD2 (5 bases each). Per the germline V gene, CDR1 is MDHEN and CDR2 is SYDVKM. CDR3 length: 14 amino acids. Trimming took off 9 bases at V and 5 bases at J, with 14 bases between the two ends. For the CDR3, the DNA is TGTGCCAGTACCTCCGGGACCAGGGCCAACGTCCTGACTTTC. It translates to CASTSGTRANVLTF.